In its sample, the clone carrying this TCR beta chain was seen many times. Its antigen is still unknown. This related bone marrow graft donor gave peripheral blood on the day of marrow donation. These data belong to a study of T cells after posttransplantation cyclophosphamide. Notes on the study in general: Skin or GI-infiltrating T cells shared few TRB sequences with blood. Recipient CMV seropositivity and CMV reactivation strongly tracked TRB clonality. Later post-transplant blood repertoires were often dominated by donor CD8+ memory clones.

The length of the CDR3 is 18 residues. CDR1 SGHNT and CDR2 YYREEE come from the germline V gene (reference sequence). V dropped 2 bases and J dropped 0 bases, with 18 bases sitting between them. TCRdb keeps only in-frame clones here, not all; method: immunoSEQ multiplex PCR. The sample has roughly 40,000 clones, none seen only once. The sequence was collected from a woman between 45 and 65 years old in good health and a related stem cell transplant donor. The sample comprised PBMCs. This sequence joins TRBV5-4 and TRBJ2-4, with a tentative D call TRBD1 (6 bases). The CDR3 spells CASSFQGRTALAKNIQYF. In DNA form, the CDR3 reads TGTGCCAGCAGCTTTCAGGGGCGAACAGCGCTAGCCAAAAACATTCAGTACTTC.